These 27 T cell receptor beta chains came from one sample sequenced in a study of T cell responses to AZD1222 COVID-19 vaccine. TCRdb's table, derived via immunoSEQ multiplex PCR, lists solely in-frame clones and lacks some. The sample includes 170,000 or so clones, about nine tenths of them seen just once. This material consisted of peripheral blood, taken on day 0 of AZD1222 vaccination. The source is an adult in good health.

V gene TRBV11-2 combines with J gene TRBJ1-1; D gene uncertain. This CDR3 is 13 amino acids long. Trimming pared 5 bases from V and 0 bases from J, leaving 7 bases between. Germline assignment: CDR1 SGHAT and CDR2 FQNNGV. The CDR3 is CASSPDMNTEAFF. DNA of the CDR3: TGTGCCAGCAGCCCCGACATGAACACTGAAGCTTTCTTT.

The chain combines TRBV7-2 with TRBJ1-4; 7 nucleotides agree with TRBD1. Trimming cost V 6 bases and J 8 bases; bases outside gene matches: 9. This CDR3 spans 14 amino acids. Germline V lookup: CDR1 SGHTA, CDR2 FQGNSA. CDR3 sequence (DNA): TGTGCCAGCAGTTCGGACAGGAGTCGAGAAAAACTGTTTTTT. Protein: CASSSDRSREKLFF.

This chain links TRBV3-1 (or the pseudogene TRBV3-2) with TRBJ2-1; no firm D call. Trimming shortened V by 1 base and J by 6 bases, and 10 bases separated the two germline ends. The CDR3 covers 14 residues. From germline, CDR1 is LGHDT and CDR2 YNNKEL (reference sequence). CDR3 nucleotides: TGTGCCAGCAGCCAAGTTCACCTAAGCAATGAGCAGTTCTTC. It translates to CASSQVHLSNEQFF.

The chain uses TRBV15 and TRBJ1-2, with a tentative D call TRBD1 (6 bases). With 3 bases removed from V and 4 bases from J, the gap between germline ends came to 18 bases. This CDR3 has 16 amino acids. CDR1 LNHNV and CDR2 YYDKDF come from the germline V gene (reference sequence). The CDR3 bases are TGTGCCACCAGCAGGCAGTTTACAGGGCCGCTCTATGGCTACACCTTC. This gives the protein CATSRQFTGPLYGYTF.

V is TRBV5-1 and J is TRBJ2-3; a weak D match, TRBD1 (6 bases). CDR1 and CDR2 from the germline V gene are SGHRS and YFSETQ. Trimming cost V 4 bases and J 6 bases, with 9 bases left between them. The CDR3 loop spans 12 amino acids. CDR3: CASSRDKDTQYF. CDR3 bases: TGCGCCAGCAGCAGGGACAAGGATACGCAGTATTTT.

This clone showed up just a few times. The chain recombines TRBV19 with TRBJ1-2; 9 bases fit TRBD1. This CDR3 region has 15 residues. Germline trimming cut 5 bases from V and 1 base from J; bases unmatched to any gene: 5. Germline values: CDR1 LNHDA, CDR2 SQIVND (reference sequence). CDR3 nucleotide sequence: TGTGCCAGTAGTCCACGGGACAGGGTTAACTATGGCTACACCTTC. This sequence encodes CASSPRDRVNYGYTF.

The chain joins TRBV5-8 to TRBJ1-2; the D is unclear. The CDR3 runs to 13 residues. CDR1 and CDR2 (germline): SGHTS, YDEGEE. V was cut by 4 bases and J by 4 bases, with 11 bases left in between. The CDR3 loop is CASSPSGGYGYTF. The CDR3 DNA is TGTGCCAGCAGCCCTAGCGGAGGCTATGGCTACACCTTC.

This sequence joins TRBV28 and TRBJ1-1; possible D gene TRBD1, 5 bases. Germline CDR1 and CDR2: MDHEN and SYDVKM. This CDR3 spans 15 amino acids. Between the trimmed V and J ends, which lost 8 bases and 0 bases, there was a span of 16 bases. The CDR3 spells CASRPSGTVNTEAFF. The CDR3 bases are TGTGCCAGCCGCCCGTCGGGGACGGTGAACACTGAAGCTTTCTTT.

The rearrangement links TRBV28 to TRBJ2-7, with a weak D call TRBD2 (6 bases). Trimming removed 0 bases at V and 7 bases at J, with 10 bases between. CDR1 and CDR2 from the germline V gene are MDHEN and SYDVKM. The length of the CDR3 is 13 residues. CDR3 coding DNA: TGTGCCAGCAGTTTATGGGGGGGACGGGAGCAGTACTTC. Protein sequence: CASSLWGGREQYF.

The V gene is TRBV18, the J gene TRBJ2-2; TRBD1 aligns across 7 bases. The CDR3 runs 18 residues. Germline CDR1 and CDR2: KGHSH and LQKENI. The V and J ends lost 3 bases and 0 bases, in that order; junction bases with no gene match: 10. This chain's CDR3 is CASSPLLTGKANTGELFF. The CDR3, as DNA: TGTGCCAGCTCACCGCTCCTGACAGGGAAAGCGAACACCGGGGAGCTGTTTTTT. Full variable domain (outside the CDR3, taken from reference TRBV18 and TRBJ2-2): NAGVMQNPRHLVRRRGQEARLRCSPMKGHSHVYWYRQLPEEGLKFMVYLQKENIIDESGMPKERFSAEFPKEGPSILRIQQVVRGDSAAYFCASSPLLTGKANTGELFFGEGSRLTVL.

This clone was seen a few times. CDR3 in amino acids: CASGSQGDTEAFF. DNA for the CDR3: TGTGCCAGTGGCTCACAGGGGGACACTGAAGCTTTCTTT. The chain carries TRBV19 and TRBJ1-1; TRBD1 aligns across 8 bases. Losses at the gene ends were 8 bases for V and 3 bases for J; bases not matched to a gene: 5. The CDR3 length is 13 residues. In germline, CDR1 is LNHDA, CDR2 SQIVND (reference sequence). The full variable domain, with the rest looked up from reference TRBV19 and TRBJ1-1, is DGGITQSPKYLFRKEGQNVTLSCEQNLNHDAMYWYRQDPGQGLRLIYYSQIVNDFQKGDIAEGYSVSREKKESFPLTVTSAQKNPTAFYLCASGSQGDTEAFFGQGTRLTVV.

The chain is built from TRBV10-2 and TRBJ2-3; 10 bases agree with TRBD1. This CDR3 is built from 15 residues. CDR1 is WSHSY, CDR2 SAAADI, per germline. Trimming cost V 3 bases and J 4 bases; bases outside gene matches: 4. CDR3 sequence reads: CASSEGTGAPDTQYF. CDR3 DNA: TGCGCCAGCAGTGAAGGGACAGGGGCTCCAGATACGCAGTATTTT.

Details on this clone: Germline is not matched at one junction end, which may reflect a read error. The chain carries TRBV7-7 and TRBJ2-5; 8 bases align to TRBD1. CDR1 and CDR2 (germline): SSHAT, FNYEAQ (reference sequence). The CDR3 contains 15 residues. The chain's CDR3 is CASSSGQGRQETQYF. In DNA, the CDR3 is TGTGCTAGCAGTTCTGGACAGGGTAGACAAGAGACCCAGTACTTC.

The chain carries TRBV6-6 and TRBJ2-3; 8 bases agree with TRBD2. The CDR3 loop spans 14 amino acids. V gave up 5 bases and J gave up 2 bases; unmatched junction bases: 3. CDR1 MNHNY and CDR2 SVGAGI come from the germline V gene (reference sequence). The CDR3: CASSTSGNTDTQYF. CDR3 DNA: TGTGCCAGCAGTACTAGCGGTAACACAGATACGCAGTATTTT.

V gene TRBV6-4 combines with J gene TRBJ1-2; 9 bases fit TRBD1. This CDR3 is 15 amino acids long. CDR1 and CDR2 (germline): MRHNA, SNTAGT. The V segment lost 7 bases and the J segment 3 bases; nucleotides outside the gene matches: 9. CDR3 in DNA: TGTGCCAGCAAGCCAATGACAGGGGGTGACTATGGCTACACCTTC. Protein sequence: CASKPMTGGDYGYTF.

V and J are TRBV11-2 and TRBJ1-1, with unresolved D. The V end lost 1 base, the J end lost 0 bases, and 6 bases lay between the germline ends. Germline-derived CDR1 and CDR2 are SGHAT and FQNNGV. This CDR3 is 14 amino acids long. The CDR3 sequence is CASSLGRLNTEAFF. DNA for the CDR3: TGTGCCAGCAGCTTAGGTAGATTGAACACTGAAGCTTTCTTT.

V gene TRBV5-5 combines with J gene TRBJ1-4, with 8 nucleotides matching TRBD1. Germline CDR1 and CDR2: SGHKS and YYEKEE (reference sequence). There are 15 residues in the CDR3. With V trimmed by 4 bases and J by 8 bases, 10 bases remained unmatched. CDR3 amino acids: CASSKQGGPREKLFF. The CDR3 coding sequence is TGTGCCAGCAGCAAACAGGGGGGCCCACGGGAAAAACTGTTTTTT.

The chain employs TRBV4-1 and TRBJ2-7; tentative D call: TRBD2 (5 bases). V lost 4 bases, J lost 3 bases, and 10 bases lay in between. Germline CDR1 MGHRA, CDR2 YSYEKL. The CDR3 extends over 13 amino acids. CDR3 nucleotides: TGCGCCAGCAGCCCCGGACGGGGCTACGAGCAGTACTTC. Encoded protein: CASSPGRGYEQYF.

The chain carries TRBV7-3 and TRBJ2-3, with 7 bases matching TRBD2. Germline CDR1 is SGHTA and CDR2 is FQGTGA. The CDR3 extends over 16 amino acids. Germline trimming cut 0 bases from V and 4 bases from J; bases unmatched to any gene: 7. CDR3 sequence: CASSLTGGGRADTQYF. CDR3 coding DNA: TGTGCCAGCAGCTTAACCGGCGGGGGACGCGCAGATACGCAGTATTTT.

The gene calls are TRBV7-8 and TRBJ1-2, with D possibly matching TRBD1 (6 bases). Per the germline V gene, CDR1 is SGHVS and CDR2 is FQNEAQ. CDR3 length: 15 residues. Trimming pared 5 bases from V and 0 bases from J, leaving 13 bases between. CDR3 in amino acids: CASSPGQNPNYGYTF. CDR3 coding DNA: TGTGCCAGCAGCCCCGGACAGAATCCTAACTATGGCTACACCTTC.

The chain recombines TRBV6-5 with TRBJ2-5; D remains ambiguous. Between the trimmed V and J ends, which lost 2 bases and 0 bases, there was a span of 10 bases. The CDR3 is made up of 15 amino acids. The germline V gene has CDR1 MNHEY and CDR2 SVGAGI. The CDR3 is CASSYGTADQETQYF. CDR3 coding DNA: TGTGCCAGCAGTTACGGCACTGCGGACCAAGAGACCCAGTACTTC.

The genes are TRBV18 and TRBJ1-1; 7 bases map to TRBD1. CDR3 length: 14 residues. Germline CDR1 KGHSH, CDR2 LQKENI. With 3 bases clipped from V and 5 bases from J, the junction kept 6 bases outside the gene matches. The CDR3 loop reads CASSPSTGLTEAFF. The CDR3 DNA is TGTGCCAGCTCACCCTCGACAGGGTTGACTGAAGCTTTCTTT. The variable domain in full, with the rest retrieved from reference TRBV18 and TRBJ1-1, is NAGVMQNPRHLVRRRGQEARLRCSPMKGHSHVYWYRQLPEEGLKFMVYLQKENIIDESGMPKERFSAEFPKEGPSILRIQQVVRGDSAAYFCASSPSTGLTEAFFGQGTRLTVV.

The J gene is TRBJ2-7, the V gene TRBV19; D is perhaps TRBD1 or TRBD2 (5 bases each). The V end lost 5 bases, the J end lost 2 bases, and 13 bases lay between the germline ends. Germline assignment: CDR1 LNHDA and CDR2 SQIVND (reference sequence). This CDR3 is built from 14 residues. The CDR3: CASSQVGRAYEQYF. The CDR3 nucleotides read TGTGCCAGTAGTCAAGTGGGGCGGGCCTACGAGCAGTACTTC.

CDR3 sequence (DNA): TGTGCCAGCAGTCACGCCCCCGACAGAGCCCACTATGGCTACACCTTC. It translates to CASSHAPDRAHYGYTF. The J gene is TRBJ1-2, the V gene TRBV9; TRBD1 might be the D (5 bases). V was trimmed by 5 bases and J by 3 bases, leaving 20 bases between them. CDR3 length equals 16 residues. In germline, CDR1 is SGDLS, CDR2 YYNGEE.

CDR3: CASSLGATGSLGYTF. CDR3 DNA: TGCGCCAGCAGCTTGGGGGCGACAGGGTCCCTAGGCTACACCTTC. The chain recombines TRBV5-1 with TRBJ1-2; 7 nucleotides agree with TRBD1. Germline assignment: CDR1 SGHRS and CDR2 YFSETQ. V dropped 0 bases and J dropped 8; count of bases not matched to a gene: 10. The CDR3 totals 15 residues.

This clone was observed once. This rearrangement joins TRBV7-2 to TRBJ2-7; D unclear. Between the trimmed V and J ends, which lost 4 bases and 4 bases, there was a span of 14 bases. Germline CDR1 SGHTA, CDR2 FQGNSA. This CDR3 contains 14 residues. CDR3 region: CASSSKGAEYEQYF. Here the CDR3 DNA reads TGTGCCAGCAGCTCCAAAGGTGCGGAATACGAGCAGTACTTC. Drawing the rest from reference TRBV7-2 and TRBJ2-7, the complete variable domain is GAGVSQSPSNKVTEKGKDVELRCDPISGHTALYWYRQSLGQGLEFLIYFQGNSAPDKSGLPSDRFSAERTGGSVSTLTIQRTQQEDSAVYLCASSSKGAEYEQYFGPGTRLTVT.

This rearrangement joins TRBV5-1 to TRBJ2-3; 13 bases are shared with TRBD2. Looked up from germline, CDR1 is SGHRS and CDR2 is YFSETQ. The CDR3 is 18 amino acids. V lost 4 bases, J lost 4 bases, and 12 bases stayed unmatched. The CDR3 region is CASSLTSGGPGYADTQYF. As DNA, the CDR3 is TGCGCCAGCAGCCTGACTAGCGGGGGGCCCGGTTACGCAGATACGCAGTATTTT.